The present entry profiles one TCR beta chain with its context. The data stem from a study of blood T cell repertoires in COVID-19. Generated by immunoSEQ multiplex PCR, the TCRdb table keeps only in-frame clones and is missing some. This table has around 260,000 clones, about 91% appearing once. The CDR3 extends over 11 amino acids. Germline-derived CDR1 and CDR2 are DFQATT and SNEGSKA (reference sequence). The ends were cut back, 5 bases at V and 3 bases at J, with 7 bases in the middle. V usage is TRBV20-1 and J usage is TRBJ1-2, with a possible D match to TRBD1 (5 bases). The specimen was peripheral blood. The source of this sequence is a young adult with COVID-19, enrolled during active disease. The CDR3 DNA follows: TGCAGTGCTGACAGCGACTATGGCTACACCTTC. Protein: CSADSDYGYTF.